A single sample is the source of the 28 T cell receptor beta chains below, sequenced in a study of cytomegalovirus exposure and HLA in healthy donors. Amplification used 60 Vbeta primers and 13 Jbeta primers. TCRdb keeps only in-frame clones here, not all; method: immunoSEQ multiplex PCR. Of around 160,000 clones in the sample, around 85% are singletons; the top ten hold roughly 1.9%. The specimen sequenced was PBMCs. All receptors derive from a human donor in good health.

The chain links TRBV7-3 to TRBJ2-2, with 8 bases lining up with TRBD1. With 3 bases clipped from V and 5 bases from J, the junction kept 2 bases outside the gene matches. The length of the CDR3 is 14 residues. The germline V gene has CDR1 SGHTA and CDR2 FQGTGA. The CDR3 here is CASSFGQGTGELFF. The DNA for the CDR3 is TGTGCCAGCAGCTTCGGACAGGGAACCGGGGAGCTGTTTTTT.

This clone was detected a few times. The rearrangement links TRBV19 to TRBJ1-6, with 7 bases lining up with TRBD1. Trimming removed 4 bases from V and 5 bases from J; junction bases left unmatched: 8. This CDR3 has 16 amino acids. In germline, CDR1 is LNHDA, CDR2 SQIVND (reference sequence). DNA for the CDR3: TGTGCCAGTAGTAGGGCGACAGGGATGAATAATTCACCCCTCCACTTT. Encoded protein: CASSRATGMNNSPLHF.

The chain employs TRBV7-9 and TRBJ1-4; 10 bases are a match to TRBD1. The germline V gene has CDR1 SEHNR and CDR2 FQNEAQ (reference sequence). The CDR3 covers 15 residues. V shed 5 bases, J shed 5 bases, and the junction held 5 bases outside the gene matches. The CDR3 here is CASSPWDRGNEKLFF. The CDR3, as DNA: TGTGCCAGCAGCCCCTGGGACAGGGGAAATGAAAAACTGTTTTTT. Using reference TRBV7-9 and TRBJ1-4 for the parts outside the CDR3, the full variable domain is DTGVSQNPRHKITKRGQNVTFRCDPISEHNRLYWYRQTLGQGPEFLTYFQNEAQLEKSRLLSDRFSAERPKGSFSTLEIQRTEQGDSAMYLCASSPWDRGNEKLFFGSGTQLSVL.

This clone was recorded once. The chain links TRBV28 to TRBJ2-7, with D perhaps TRBD2 (6 bases). The CDR3 runs to 13 residues. The germline CDR1 and CDR2 sequences are MDHEN and SYDVKM. Trimming stripped 6 bases from V and 5 bases from J, with 14 bases between. The CDR3 bases are TGTGCCAGCAGACCGACTAGGGACGACGAGCAGTACTTC. This translates into CASRPTRDDEQYF.

J is TRBJ1-3 and V is TRBV19; TRBD1 agrees at 8 bases. V lost 4 bases and J lost 2; bases outside the gene matches: 4. The CDR3 has 15 residues. CDR1 and CDR2 (germline): LNHDA, SQIVND (reference sequence). This chain's CDR3 is CASSKDRATGNTIYF. The CDR3 DNA follows: TGTGCCAGTAGTAAGGACAGGGCTACTGGAAACACCATATATTTT.

The CDR3 region has the DNA TGCAGCGCCAAACTAGCGGGGGGTCTCACAGATACGCAGTATTTT. Residues: CSAKLAGGLTDTQYF. V gene TRBV29-1 combines with J gene TRBJ2-3, with 12 bases fitting TRBD2. In germline, CDR1 is SQVTM, CDR2 ANQGSEA. The V gene end was trimmed by 7 bases and the J gene end by 2 bases; junction bases not matched to a gene: 7. The CDR3 sequence is 15 residues long.

J is TRBJ1-6 and V is TRBV5-4; 9 positions agree with TRBD1. CDR3 length: 12 residues. Trimming removed 7 bases from V and 10 bases from J; junction bases left unmatched: 3. CDR1 and CDR2 (germline): SGHNT, YYREEE (reference sequence). The CDR3 region has the DNA TGTGCCAGCGCGACAGGGGGGTCACCCCTCCACTTT. Its translation is CASATGGSPLHF.

The V gene is TRBV2, the J gene TRBJ2-1; 8 nucleotides align to TRBD2. CDR1 and CDR2 (germline): SNHLY, FYNNEI. The junction had 10 bases not matched to a gene; V was cut back by 6 bases and J by 3 bases. The CDR3 has 16 residues. The CDR3 sequence is CASRRTSGGFYNEQFF. As DNA, the CDR3 is TGTGCCAGCAGACGTACTAGCGGAGGATTCTACAATGAGCAGTTCTTC.

Comments on this clone: Sequence at one end of the junction differs from germline and may be a read error. The J gene is TRBJ2-5, the V gene TRBV4-2; 11 nucleotides align to TRBD2. CDR1 LGHNA and CDR2 YNFKEQ come from the germline V gene. The CDR3 is 16 amino acids. The CDR3 loop is CTSSPMTSGVWETQYF. Written as DNA, the CDR3 is TGTACCAGCAGCCCGATGACTAGCGGGGTGTGGGAGACCCAGTACTTC.

The genes are TRBV5-4 and TRBJ2-1, with TRBD1 matching 8 bases. The CDR3 runs 17 residues. With 0 bases clipped from V and 5 bases from J, the junction kept 10 bases outside the gene matches. Germline CDR1 SGHNT, CDR2 YYREEE (reference sequence). The CDR3 sequence is CASSLVTGDLLNNEQFF. The CDR3 nucleotides are TGTGCCAGCAGCTTGGTGACAGGGGATCTTCTAAACAATGAGCAGTTCTTC.

J is TRBJ1-1 and V is TRBV19, with D perhaps matching TRBD1 (5 bases). The CDR3 is 13 amino acids. The V gene lost 3 bases and the J gene lost 4 bases, with 9 bases spanning the gap. Germline V CDR1 and CDR2: LNHDA, SQIVND (reference sequence). CDR3 region: CASSMAGTTEAFF. As DNA, the CDR3 is TGTGCCAGTAGTATGGCGGGGACCACTGAAGCTTTCTTT. Full variable domain (rest looked up from reference TRBV19 and TRBJ1-1): DGGITQSPKYLFRKEGQNVTLSCEQNLNHDAMYWYRQDPGQGLRLIYYSQIVNDFQKGDIAEGYSVSREKKESFPLTVTSAQKNPTAFYLCASSMAGTTEAFFGQGTRLTVV.

This clone was observed a handful of times. The genes are TRBV9 and TRBJ2-1, with 8 positions matching TRBD2. Germline values: CDR1 SGDLS, CDR2 YYNGEE. After removal of 4 bases from V and 3 bases from J, the junction contained 6 bases not matched to a gene. This CDR3 is built from 15 residues. The CDR3 nucleotides are TGTGCCAGCAGCCTTCCACGGGGGGGCTACAATGAGCAGTTCTTC. It specifies CASSLPRGGYNEQFF.

The chain joins TRBV7-3 to TRBJ2-2, with 10 bases aligning to TRBD2. The trim removed 1 base at V and 4 bases at J, leaving 3 bases unmatched. Germline CDR1 is SGHTA and CDR2 is FQGTGA. The CDR3 covers 16 residues. This CDR3 reads CASSLIAGGLTGELFF. For the CDR3, the DNA is TGTGCCAGCAGCTTAATAGCGGGGGGCCTCACCGGGGAGCTGTTTTTT.

The chain joins TRBV25-1 to TRBJ2-7, with 7 bases matching TRBD2. Germline lookup yields CDR1 MGHDK and CDR2 SYGVNS. Losses at the gene ends were 3 bases for V and 4 bases for J; bases not matched to a gene: 12. CDR3 length: 16 residues. The CDR3 loop reads CASSDPGRSGGYEQYF. The CDR3 region has the DNA TGTGCCAGCAGTGACCCTGGACGTTCGGGGGGTTACGAGCAGTACTTC.

V gene TRBV6-5 combines with J gene TRBJ1-2; D uncertain. The CDR3 runs to 15 residues. V was clipped by 6 bases and J by 4 bases, with 18 bases between them. The germline gives CDR1 MNHEY, CDR2 SVGAGI. CDR3 sequence: CASSRPGTELYGYTF. In DNA, the CDR3 is TGTGCCAGCAGCCGTCCCGGAACAGAGCTCTATGGCTACACCTTC.

V is TRBV5-4 and J is TRBJ1-2; D might be TRBD1 (6 bases). V was pared by 0 bases and J by 4 bases, with 10 bases between. CDR1 and CDR2 from the germline V gene are SGHNT and YYREEE (reference sequence). The CDR3 totals 14 residues. The DNA of the CDR3 is TGTGCCAGCAGCTTGGACAGGGCGGGCTATGGCTACACCTTC. Translation gives CASSLDRAGYGYTF. The complete variable domain, with remaining parts taken from reference TRBV5-4 and TRBJ1-2, reads ETGVTQSPTHLIKTRGQQVTLRCSSQSGHNTVSWYQQALGQGPQFIFQYYREEENGRGNFPPRFSGLQFPNYSSELNVNALELDDSALYLCASSLDRAGYGYTFGSGTRLTVV.

This rearrangement joins TRBV18 to TRBJ1-1, with D perhaps matching TRBD1 (5 bases). The V gene lost 3 bases and the J gene lost 11 bases, with 16 bases spanning the gap. The CDR3 totals 13 residues. Germline CDR1 reads KGHSH; CDR2 reads LQKENI. The CDR3 here is CASSPSMDMDAFF. The CDR3 coding sequence is TGTGCCAGCTCACCGTCAATGGACATGGATGCTTTCTTT.

This clone was seen more than once but under ten times. The V gene is TRBV7-9, the J gene TRBJ1-4; 10 bases line up with TRBD1. V was clipped by 7 bases and J by 8 bases; unmatched bases: 10. The CDR3 extends over 15 amino acids. Germline values: CDR1 SEHNR, CDR2 FQNEAQ (reference sequence). The CDR3 reads CASNSPTGGQEKLFF. Here the CDR3 DNA reads TGTGCCAGCAATTCCCCGACAGGGGGCCAGGAAAAACTGTTTTTT.

This chain connects TRBV4-3 to TRBJ1-1; no firm D call. The CDR3 has 16 residues. Germline loops: CDR1 LGHNA, CDR2 YSLEER. V lost 4 bases to trimming and J lost 7 bases, with 22 bases between them. The CDR3 nucleotides read TGCGCCAGCAGCCCACGAGAAAAGCTCTTAAGTAGTGAAGCTTTCTTT. Its translation is CASSPREKLLSSEAFF.

V and J are TRBV27 and TRBJ2-5, with 7 nucleotides matching TRBD2. V lost 0 bases and J lost 5; bases outside the gene matches: 0. CDR3 length equals 13 residues. The germline gives CDR1 MNHEY, CDR2 SMNVEV (reference sequence). The CDR3 protein is CASSLSGGETQYF. The DNA for the CDR3 is TGTGCCAGCAGTTTATCGGGGGGGGAGACCCAGTACTTC.

To note about this clone: The germline gene is not matched at one end of the junction; a read error may be the cause. The rearrangement joins TRBV6-6 to TRBJ1-2; TRBD1 might be the D (5 bases). The V gene's germline CDR1 is MNHNY and CDR2 SVGAGI (reference sequence). The CDR3 consists of 11 residues. CDR3: CATNGGAHFAF. CDR3 DNA sequence: TGTGCCACCAACGGTGGGGCCCACTTTGCCTTC.

The chain is built from TRBV5-1 and TRBJ2-1, with TRBD2 matching 7 bases. The ends lost 1 base at V and 7 bases at J; junction bases unmatched: 5. Germline CDR1 is SGHRS and CDR2 is YFSETQ. This CDR3 contains 14 residues. For the CDR3, the DNA is TGCGCCAGCAGCTTGTCCGCGGGGGTAAATGAGCAGTTCTTC. Its protein is CASSLSAGVNEQFF.

This clone has more than one count but fewer than ten. V is TRBV5-4 and J is TRBJ1-4; 9 nucleotides match TRBD1. V lost 4 bases, J lost 5 bases, and 6 bases stayed unmatched. The germline V gene has CDR1 SGHNT and CDR2 YYREEE (reference sequence). The CDR3 sequence is 15 residues long. The CDR3 loop reads CASSQTGTGNEKLFF. Written as DNA, the CDR3 is TGTGCCAGCAGCCAAACCGGGACAGGGAATGAAAAACTGTTTTTT.

This chain connects TRBV19 to TRBJ2-7; 10 nucleotides line up with TRBD2. The germline V gene has CDR1 LNHDA and CDR2 SQIVND (reference sequence). This CDR3 spans 16 amino acids. V gave up 4 bases and J gave up 4 bases; unmatched junction bases: 10. The CDR3 nucleotides read TGTGCCAGTAGTACGGGTGGGACTAGCGTAAAGTACGAGCAGTACTTC. Translation gives CASSTGGTSVKYEQYF.

The chain links TRBV5-1 to TRBJ1-5; 9 bases fit TRBD1. Germline V gene data show CDR1 as SGHRS and CDR2 as YFSETQ. V lost 9 bases, J lost 0 bases, and 7 bases stayed unmatched. This CDR3 is 15 amino acids long. The DNA for the CDR3 is TGCGCCACCGGACAGGGGTCGAATAGCAATCAGCCCCAGCATTTT. It is translated as CATGQGSNSNQPQHF.

The chain combines TRBV13 with TRBJ2-3, with 8 bases aligning to TRBD2. CDR3 length: 17 residues. V lost 1 base and J lost 1; bases outside the gene matches: 7. The germline V gene has CDR1 PRHDT and CDR2 FYEKMQ (reference sequence). CDR3 protein: CASSLVGSGGGTDTQYF. In DNA, the CDR3 is TGTGCCAGCAGCTTAGTAGGCAGCGGGGGTGGCACAGATACGCAGTATTTT.

The chain couples TRBV11-3 to TRBJ2-7; weak D call: TRBD2 (6 bases). The germline gives CDR1 SGHNT, CDR2 YENEEA. Deletions cut 8 bases from V and 2 bases from J, with 13 bases between. This CDR3 is 13 amino acids long. The CDR3, as DNA: TGTGCCAGCGCGCATAGCGGAGCCTACGAGCAGTACTTC. Its protein is CASAHSGAYEQYF.

The chain has TRBV6-6 and TRBJ2-1; TRBD2 aligns across 7 bases. CDR1 MNHNY and CDR2 SVGAGI come from the germline V gene (reference sequence). The CDR3 extends over 16 amino acids. V shed 0 bases, J shed 5 bases, and the junction held 7 bases outside the gene matches. The chain's CDR3 is CASSYSKQRGHNEQFF. CDR3 coding DNA: TGTGCCAGCAGTTACTCGAAACAGCGGGGACACAATGAGCAGTTCTTC.